The clone carrying this T cell receptor beta chain was seen a handful of times. This entry comes from a study of shared clonotypes between healthy human individuals. Sequenced by immunoSEQ multiplex PCR; TCRdb stores in-frame clones only, minus some. Of fewer than 400,000 clones listed, around 72% are singletons. The ends lost 4 bases at V and 2 bases at J; junction bases unmatched: 6. The CDR3 is 15 amino acids. Germline V gives CDR1 SGHRS, CDR2 YFSETQ. The sequenced material came from memory CD4+ T cells sorted from blood. Specified subset: CD45RA-negative fraction. The chain combines TRBV5-1 with TRBJ2-1; TRBD1 aligns across 7 bases. This sequence originates from a man aged 25 to 40 in good health. Here the CDR3 reads CASSVTGTAYNEQFF. The CDR3 DNA sequence: TGCGCCAGCAGCGTGACAGGGACAGCCTACAATGAGCAGTTCTTC.